This T cell receptor beta chain comes out of a study of cytomegalovirus exposure and HLA in healthy donors (dated by TCRdb to 2017 to 2019). Regarding the research as a whole: An earlier analysis of several hundred of the donors reported 276 Gb of sequence data and 90 million to 120 million unique TCR beta sequences obtained from about 200 million T cells. Besides the first cohort of 666 subjects, a separate validation cohort made up of over 95 different subjects was used. An early release covering approximately 600 HLA-typed donors comprised about 300 gigabases of sequencing data and approximately 85 million unique TCR sequences. Rather than using new phenotypic data, the later analysis identified candidate immune exposures from TCR beta sequences and from how often those sequences occurred across donors. Using immunosequencing, the study profiled T cell repertoires from 550 to 750 subjects and related those repertoires to cytomegalovirus serostatus. Every repertoire in the discovery cohort had been generated on one and the same sequencing platform. Of the approximately 400 genotyped donors, approximately 80% were placed in the genetic ancestry cluster associated with self-reported Caucasian donors. A later genetic analysis used genome-wide SNP genotypes for about 65% of the 666 donors, treating that subset as a discovery cohort. The study aimed to test whether cataloging public T cell receptors could reveal signatures of past pathogen exposure. An earlier analysis of roughly 600 of the donors used high-throughput TCR beta sequencing to judge whether each TCR beta V gene segment behaved as functional or pseudogenic. The number of donors typed differed by locus, with roughly 629-640 for A, B, C, DRB1 and DQB1, around 500 for DQA1, nearly 610 for DPA1, and around 450 for DPB1. The study combined high-throughput TCR immunosequencing, statistical association of individual TCRs with disease status, and machine learning to predict cytomegalovirus infection status. Class I and class II HLA loci were covered by the typing at four-digit resolution. A few DR-DQ haplotypes were handled as single units for association and clustering because linkage in the cohort was strong. Donor age, sex, ethnicity and CMV serostatus were compiled together with the repertoire data. A later analysis re-analyzed previously published TCR beta repertoires from approximately 670 donors and added high-resolution HLA genotyping to study TCR occurrence patterns. Among over 350 genotyped donors of the cohort, an average of approximately 240,000 unique TCR beta nucleotide sequences were sequenced per donor, about a sixth of them non-productive. Paper-wide results and their limitations: Most TCR sequences were seen in very few donors, while some public TCRs were found in many individuals. According to a later analysis, TCR association rates differed among HLA loci, with DRB1 alleles showing the most associated TCRs and HLA-C alleles showing the fewest. The authors suggested that the approach could potentially be extended to other disease states and immunological phenotypes. Approximately 16 rarely observed V segments, including chromosome 9 orphons, were excluded from the earlier analysis of almost 600 of the donors because counts were too low. In an earlier analysis of 587 of the donors, most TCR beta V segments appeared in productive rearrangements about 87% or about 30% of the time, broadly matching IMGT annotations. The study listed 150 to 200 TCR beta chains as associated with cytomegalovirus. A later genetic analysis reported fewer N-insertions in productive TCRs among donors in an Asian-associated ancestry cluster than the roughly 670-donor mean. A few of the identified cytomegalovirus-associated TCR beta chains were confirmed in vitro to be specific for cytomegalovirus antigens. In a later analysis, HLA-associated TCR beta chains were found to be more clonally expanded and to have lower generation probabilities than equally common non-associated chains. Strong co-occurrence of HLA alleles, especially DR and DQ, made assigning TCR associations to individual alleles difficult. Most CMV-associated TCR beta chains appeared to be HLA-restricted in a later analysis, and the HLA associations seemed to be driven largely by CMV exposure. In a later analysis, around 17,000 TCR beta sequences were associated with specific HLA alleles at a false discovery rate of 0.05. V-gene and J-gene trimming of TCR beta chains was associated with a missense DCLRE1C variant in a later genetic analysis, and the association was replicated in an independent cohort. Some IMGT-functional V segments, including TRBV6-2 and TRBV6-3, could not be told apart with the 87-base-pair reads, so those segments were excluded. A cluster of highly shared sequence variants was judged likely to represent a technical artifact of the sequencing pipeline. Only TCR beta chains were sequenced in this cohort, and the absence of alpha or paired-chain data limited detectable features. The classifier was reported to diagnose cytomegalovirus status with high specificity and sensitivity in both the original and validation cohorts. Roughly uniform sequencing depth across donors was assumed in presence/absence analyses, although this assumption may not hold. A later analysis reported that several top co-occurrence clusters appeared linked to parvovirus B19, influenza, CMV and Epstein-Barr virus. Linkage disequilibrium might explain the correlated functional status among segregating V segments, but an unknown experimental factor could not be excluded. For the cohort, immune exposure information was limited to CMV serostatus. A further reported finding was that TCR beta sequences accurately predicted the HLA-A and HLA-B alleles for most subjects in the first cohort. Because HLA typing was missing for some donors at each locus, association tests included only the typed subset.

The library was built by means of the immunoSEQ multiplex PCR assay. The multiplex PCR relied on a mix of 60 forward primers for TCR Vbeta segments and 13 reverse primers for TCR Jbeta segments. The CDR3 region of rearranged TCR beta genes was amplified from genomic DNA by a multiplex PCR assay. The amplified TCR beta libraries were sequenced on the Illumina HiSeq System as 87-base-pair reads. The source study handled its data this way. A later analysis counted some 80 million unique TCR beta chains across the roughly 700 repertoires, and around 12 million of these chains were shared by at least two donors. To remove PCR and sequencing errors, raw reads were error-corrected and collapsed into unique sequences using a nearest-neighbor algorithm that merged closely related sequences. V, D and J gene segments were assigned by aligning CDR3 sequences to IMGT reference sequences. For a sequence to be retained, at least a six-nucleotide match to both a V gene segment and a J gene segment was required. A rearrangement was called productive if the CDR3 had no stop codons and remained in frame with V and J, and every other rearrangement was called non-productive. Following IMGT convention, CDR3 was defined as the stretch from the second conserved V-encoded cysteine up to the conserved J-encoded phenylalanine. The earlier analysis of approximately 500 of the donors excluded sequences that lacked an unambiguous match to a single V gene segment. In an earlier analysis of 450 to 750 of the donors, a V segment was called functional when productive rearrangements were above 56.7%, and segregating when the standard deviation between donors exceeded 5%. To diagnose cytomegalovirus status from the catalog of TCR beta chain sequences, a statistical classification framework was built. A later analysis assigned V and J genes by comparing TCR nucleotide sequences with IMGT/GENE-DB human TR gene sequences. Using the TCRdist pipeline, a later analysis assigned CDR3 sequences along with most-parsimonious VDJ recombination scenarios. In a later analysis, every TCR beta chain was defined by the combination of its CDR3 amino acid sequence and its V-gene family, and reads without a unique V-gene family were dropped. As a way to deal with suspected cross-contamination and a sequencing artifact, a later analysis dropped 450 to 600 nucleotide sequences that were highly shared and had low generation probability. For each public chain, a later analysis derived a clonal expansion index from normalized ranks of inferred template counts within each repertoire. Generation probabilities in a later analysis came from a VDJ recombination model fitted to out-of-frame rearrangements, and those results were checked against IGoR. In a later analysis, hypergeometric tests were used to score TCR-TCR, TCR-HLA and TCR-CMV co-occurrence, with a repertoire-size bias correction applied to TCR pairs. In a later analysis, false discovery rates were estimated by permuting HLA or CMV assignments 20 times. A later analysis grouped co-occurring TCRs with DBSCAN, adding TCRdist sequence similarity when clustering within HLA-allele-positive subsets. Repertoires with fewer than 30,000 or more than 120,000 public chains, plus five repertoires with anomalous nucleotide sharing, were excluded from co-occurrence clustering. The clones in this table, taken by TCRdb from immuneACCESS, are in-frame only. Not every clone is retained; where verified, under half of the shortfall comes from an unresolved V gene, and the cause of the rest is unknown. V, J and clone size derive from that table, while D and trimming were established from the DNA sequence. Within this sample are approximately 200,000 clones, with 79% of them counted one time only. Roughly 1.5% of the sample is taken by the ten largest.

From its cysteine to its phenylalanine, the CDR3 spans 18 amino acids. The sequence is cut down to CDR3 DNA, 54 bases in frame from base 1. Trimming removed 2 bases from V and 5 bases from J; the gene matches leave 15 bases unexplained. CDR1 and CDR2 were assigned from the germline V gene (reference sequence) as SEHNR and FQNEAQ. The cohort comprised 710 or so healthy bone marrow donors. At the time of sampling, every cohort member was nominally healthy, though immune exposures that went unrecorded were likely present. The donor tested CMV seropositive, placing the donor among the roughly 270 seropositive members of the cohort. A peripheral blood sample was collected from each donor, and TCR beta sequencing was performed on peripheral blood mononuclear cells. Genomic DNA extraction from the blood cell samples was performed with the Qiagen DNeasy Blood Extraction Kit. Points on this clone: No antigen is known for it. No base quality information exists; no much larger clone differs at one position.

The receptor's source is a girl between 10 and 17 years old in good health and CMV-seropositive. The V and J genes are TRBV7-9 and TRBJ1-2; 9 nucleotides in the junction match TRBD1. The sample consisted of PBMCs. Here is the DNA: TGTGCCAGCAGCTTAACGACATTCGGGACAGGGCATTTTTATGGCTACACCTTC. Its translation is CASSLTTFGTGHFYGYTF.